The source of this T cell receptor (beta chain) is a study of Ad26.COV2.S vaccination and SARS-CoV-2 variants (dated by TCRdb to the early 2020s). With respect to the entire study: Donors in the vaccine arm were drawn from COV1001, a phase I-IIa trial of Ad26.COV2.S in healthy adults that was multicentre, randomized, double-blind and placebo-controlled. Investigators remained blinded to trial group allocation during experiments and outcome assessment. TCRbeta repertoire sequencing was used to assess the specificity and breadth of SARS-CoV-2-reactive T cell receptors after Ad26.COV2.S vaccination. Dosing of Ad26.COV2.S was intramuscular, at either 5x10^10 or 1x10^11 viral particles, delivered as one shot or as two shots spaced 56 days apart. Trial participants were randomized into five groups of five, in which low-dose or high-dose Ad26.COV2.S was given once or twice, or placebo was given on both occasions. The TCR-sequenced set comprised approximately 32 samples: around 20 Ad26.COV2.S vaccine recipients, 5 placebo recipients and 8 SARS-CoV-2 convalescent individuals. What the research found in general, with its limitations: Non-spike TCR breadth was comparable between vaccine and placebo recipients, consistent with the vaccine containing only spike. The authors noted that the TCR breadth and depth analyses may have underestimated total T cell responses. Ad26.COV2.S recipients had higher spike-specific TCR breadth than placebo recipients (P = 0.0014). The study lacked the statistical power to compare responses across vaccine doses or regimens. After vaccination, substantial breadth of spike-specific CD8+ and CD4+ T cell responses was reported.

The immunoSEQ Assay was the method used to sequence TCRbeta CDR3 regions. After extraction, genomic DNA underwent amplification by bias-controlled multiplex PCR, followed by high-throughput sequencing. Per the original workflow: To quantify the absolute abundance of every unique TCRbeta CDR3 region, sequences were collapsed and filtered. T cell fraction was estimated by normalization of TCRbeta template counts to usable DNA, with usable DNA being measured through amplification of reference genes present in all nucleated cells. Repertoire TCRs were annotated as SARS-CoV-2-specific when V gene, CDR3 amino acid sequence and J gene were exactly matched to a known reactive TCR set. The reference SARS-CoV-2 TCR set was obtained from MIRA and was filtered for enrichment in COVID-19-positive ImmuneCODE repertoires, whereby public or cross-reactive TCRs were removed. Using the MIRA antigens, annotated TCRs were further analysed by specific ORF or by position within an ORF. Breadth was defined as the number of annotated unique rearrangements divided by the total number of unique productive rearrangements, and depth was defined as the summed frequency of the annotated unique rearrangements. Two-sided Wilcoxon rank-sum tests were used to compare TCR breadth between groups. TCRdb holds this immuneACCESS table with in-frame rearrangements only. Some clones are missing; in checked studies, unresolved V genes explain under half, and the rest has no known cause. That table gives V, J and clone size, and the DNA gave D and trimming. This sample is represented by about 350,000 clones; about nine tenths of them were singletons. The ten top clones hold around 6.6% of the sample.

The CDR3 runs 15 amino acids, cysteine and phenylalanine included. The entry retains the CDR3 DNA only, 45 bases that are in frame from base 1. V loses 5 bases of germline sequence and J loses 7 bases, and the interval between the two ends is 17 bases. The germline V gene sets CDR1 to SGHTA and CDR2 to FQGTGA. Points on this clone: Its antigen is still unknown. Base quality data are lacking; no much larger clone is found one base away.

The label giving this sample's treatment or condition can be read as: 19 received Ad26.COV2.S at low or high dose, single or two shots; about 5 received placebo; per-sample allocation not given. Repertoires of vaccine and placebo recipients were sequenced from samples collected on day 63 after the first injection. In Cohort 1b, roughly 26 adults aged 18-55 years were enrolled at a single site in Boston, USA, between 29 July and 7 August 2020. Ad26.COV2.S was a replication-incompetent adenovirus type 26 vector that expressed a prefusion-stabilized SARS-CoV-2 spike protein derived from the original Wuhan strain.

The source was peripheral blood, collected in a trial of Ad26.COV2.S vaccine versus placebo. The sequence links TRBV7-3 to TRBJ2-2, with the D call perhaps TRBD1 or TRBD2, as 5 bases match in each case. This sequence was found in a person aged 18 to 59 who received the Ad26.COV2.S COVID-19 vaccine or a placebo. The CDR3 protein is CASSPMVPGGGELFF. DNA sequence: TGTGCCAGCAGCCCCATGGTGCCTGGGGGCGGGGAGCTGTTTTTT.